The 32 T cell receptor beta chains below come from one sample, sequenced in a study of cytomegalovirus exposure and HLA in healthy donors. Primers included in the PCR were 60 Vbeta and 13 Jbeta primers. Sequencing used immunoSEQ multiplex PCR; TCRdb keeps in-frame clones, though not all of them. The profile covers around 200,000 clones, with around four fifths appearing a single time and over 1.5% taken by the ten largest. The sequenced sample consisted of PBMCs. Every receptor here comes from a man between 50 and 59 years old in good health and CMV-seronegative.

CDR3 sequence: CASFKRGGRNEQFF. Here the CDR3 DNA reads TGTGCCAGCTTTAAGCGGGGGGGCCGGAATGAGCAGTTCTTC. V is TRBV6-1 and J is TRBJ2-1, with 10 bases matching TRBD2. V shed 8 bases and J 7 bases; nucleotides not matched to a gene: 8. This CDR3 comprises 14 residues. Germline CDR1 MNHNS, CDR2 SASEGT.

The chain has TRBV9 and TRBJ2-5; TRBD1 matches 12 bases. Germline CDR1 and CDR2: SGDLS and YYNGEE. Trimming removed 4 bases from V and 4 bases from J; junction bases left unmatched: 8. This CDR3 has 16 residues. CDR3 sequence (DNA): TGTGCCAGCAGCCCCGCCGGGACAGGGGGCGGAGAGACCCAGTACTTC. It is translated as CASSPAGTGGGETQYF.

Details on this clone: Sequence at one end of the junction differs from germline and may be a read error. The V call is TRBV7-9, the J call TRBJ1-4; D possibly corresponds to TRBD1 (5 bases). CDR3 length: 14 residues. Germline CDR1 SEHNR, CDR2 FQNEAQ (reference sequence). The CDR3 loop reads CASSQEIGPRGLFF. The DNA of the CDR3 is TGCGCCAGCAGCCAAGAGATCGGGCCTCGGGGGCTGTTTTTT.

This clone was seen once. V is TRBV29-1 and J is TRBJ1-2; a possible D gene is TRBD1 (6 bases). V gave up 6 bases and J gave up 6 bases, with 20 bases separating them. The germline V gene encodes CDR1 SQVTM and CDR2 ANQGSEA. This CDR3 contains 14 residues. The CDR3 region has the DNA TGCAGCGTCCCCATGACAGGTGGGGGGGATGGCTACACCTTC. Its protein is CSVPMTGGGDGYTF.

The V and J genes are TRBV9 and TRBJ2-7; TRBD2 matches at 10 bases. V gave up 0 bases and J gave up 3 bases; unmatched junction bases: 3. The CDR3 is made up of 15 amino acids. CDR1 is SGDLS, CDR2 YYNGEE, per germline. The CDR3 DNA reads TGTGCCAGCAGCGTAGGGACTAGCGGATACTACGAGCAGTACTTC. As protein: CASSVGTSGYYEQYF.

V is TRBV7-9 and J is TRBJ1-2, with 8 bases fitting TRBD1. The CDR3 length is 16 residues. J was trimmed by 7 bases and V by 1 base; bases with no gene match: 11. Per the germline V gene, CDR1 is SEHNR and CDR2 is FQNEAQ (reference sequence). As DNA, the CDR3 is TGTGCCAGCAGCTTAGGATCGGCAGGGGGCGCCGCTGGCTACACCTTC. Translation: CASSLGSAGGAAGYTF.

The chain combines TRBV28 with TRBJ1-2; perhaps TRBD1 as D (6 bases). The germline gives CDR1 MDHEN, CDR2 SYDVKM. Trimming stripped 6 bases from V and 1 base from J, with 12 bases between. The CDR3 is 14 amino acids. In DNA, the CDR3 is TGTGCCAGCAGACTGCAGGGGATTAACTATGGCTACACCTTC. Translation gives CASRLQGINYGYTF.

J is TRBJ2-1 and V is TRBV19; tentative D call: TRBD2 (6 bases). The CDR3 has 17 amino acids. Trimming removed 6 bases from V and 0 bases from J, with 18 bases in between. Germline V gives CDR1 LNHDA, CDR2 SQIVND (reference sequence). The CDR3 sequence is CASSPRSGSSSYNEQFF. The CDR3 DNA is TGTGCCAGTAGCCCTCGTAGCGGATCGAGCTCCTACAATGAGCAGTTCTTC.

V and J are TRBV29-1 and TRBJ1-2, with a possible D match to TRBD1 (6 bases). This CDR3 has 15 residues. Germline V gives CDR1 SQVTM, CDR2 ANQGSEA. V gave up 6 bases and J gave up 4 bases, with 21 bases separating them. The CDR3 DNA reads TGCAGCGTCCTAAAGGGGGGGTGGGGGCGCTATGGCTACACCTTC. As protein: CSVLKGGWGRYGYTF.

V usage is TRBV2 and J usage is TRBJ1-1, with D uncertain. Trimming removed 7 bases from V and 1 base from J, with 10 bases in between. The CDR3 spans 13 residues. Per germline, CDR1 SNHLY and CDR2 FYNNEI. CDR3 sequence (DNA): TGTGCCAGCACCAGGCTGGGGAACACTGAAGCTTTCTTT. It codes for CASTRLGNTEAFF.

The rearrangement joins TRBV27 to TRBJ2-5, with 7 bases fitting TRBD2. Germline CDR1 MNHEY, CDR2 SMNVEV (reference sequence). V shed 1 base, J shed 2 bases, and the junction held 7 bases outside the gene matches. CDR3 length equals 16 residues. CDR3: CASSLLWQGGQETQYF. CDR3 DNA: TGTGCCAGCAGTTTATTGTGGCAGGGAGGGCAAGAGACCCAGTACTTC.

The chain combines TRBV7-3 with TRBJ2-3; the match to TRBD2 covers 15 bases. The CDR3 is 18 amino acids. Germline lookup yields CDR1 SGHTA and CDR2 FQGTGA. J was trimmed by 6 bases and V by 5 bases; bases with no gene match: 12. The CDR3 nucleotides read TGTGCCAGCAGCCCTGGACTAGCGGGAGGGCCAGAGAGGGATACGCAGTATTTT. This translates into CASSPGLAGGPERDTQYF.

The chain combines TRBV6-1 with TRBJ1-2, with 7 bases lining up with TRBD1. The CDR3 has 16 amino acids. Germline lookup yields CDR1 MNHNS and CDR2 SASEGT. V shed 1 base and J 4 bases; nucleotides not matched to a gene: 9. This CDR3 is CASSEDRGIKTYGYTF. CDR3 in DNA: TGTGCCAGCAGTGAAGACAGGGGAATCAAGACCTATGGCTACACCTTC.

The V and J genes are TRBV7-9 and TRBJ1-2; D perhaps matches TRBD1 (5 bases). This CDR3 comprises 14 residues. Trimming took 3 bases from V and 4 from J, leaving 12 bases between them. CDR1 and CDR2 (germline): SEHNR, FQNEAQ (reference sequence). The CDR3 sequence is CASSLDNKPYGYTF. The CDR3 coding sequence is TGTGCCAGCAGCTTGGACAACAAACCCTATGGCTACACCTTC.

This clone appeared a single time. The gene calls are TRBV6-6 and TRBJ1-5; D ambiguous. Germline-derived CDR1 and CDR2 are MNHNY and SVGAGI (reference sequence). The CDR3 spans 13 residues. The V end lost 7 bases, the J end lost 3 bases, and 10 bases lay between the germline ends. The CDR3 loop reads CASTPGLNQPQHF. As DNA, the CDR3 is TGTGCCAGCACCCCAGGCCTCAATCAGCCCCAGCATTTT.

This rearrangement joins TRBV9 to TRBJ2-7, with D possibly TRBD2 on 7 matching bases. This CDR3 is 16 amino acids long. CDR1 is SGDLS and CDR2 is YYNGEE in the germline V gene. Trimming stripped 4 bases from V and 2 bases from J, with 19 bases between. The CDR3 protein is CASSPFPRGGTYEQYF. The CDR3 DNA reads TGTGCCAGCAGCCCGTTCCCGAGGGGGGGCACCTACGAGCAGTACTTC.

The chain uses TRBV27 and TRBJ2-2, with a weak D call TRBD1 (7 bases). CDR1 and CDR2 (germline): MNHEY, SMNVEV (reference sequence). The V end lost 3 bases, the J end lost 6 bases, and 14 bases lay between the germline ends. The CDR3 runs to 15 residues. The chain's CDR3 is CASSFWQGGAGELFF. The CDR3 region has the DNA TGTGCCAGCAGTTTTTGGCAGGGGGGCGCCGGGGAGCTGTTTTTT.

The V call is TRBV5-1, the J call TRBJ2-5, with D possibly TRBD2 on 5 matching bases. The germline CDR1 and CDR2 sequences are SGHRS and YFSETQ. CDR3 length equals 15 residues. V was shortened by 1 base and J by 2 bases, with 12 bases between the two germline ends. CDR3: CASSLLESGQETQYF. The CDR3 nucleotides are TGCGCCAGCAGCTTGTTGGAGTCGGGACAAGAGACCCAGTACTTC.

The rearrangement joins TRBV29-1 to TRBJ2-1; 8 bases fit TRBD1. The CDR3 runs 14 residues. The ends lost 7 bases at V and 2 bases at J; junction bases unmatched: 7. Germline V gives CDR1 SQVTM, CDR2 ANQGSEA. Here the CDR3 reads CSAPGGGAYNEQFF. CDR3 nucleotide sequence: TGCAGCGCCCCAGGGGGCGGTGCCTACAATGAGCAGTTCTTC.

The chain couples TRBV7-3 to TRBJ2-5, with D perhaps TRBD1 (8 bases). Trimming cost V 5 bases and J 4 bases, with 14 bases left between them. Germline loops: CDR1 SGHTA, CDR2 FQGTGA. This CDR3 comprises 14 residues. This CDR3 reads CASSPQGGTETQYF. Written as DNA, the CDR3 is TGTGCCAGCAGCCCACAGGGGGGGACAGAGACCCAGTACTTC.

The gene calls are TRBV21-1 and TRBJ2-5; TRBD1 reflects the table's D call only, with no check against the DNA. TRBV21-1 is an annotated pseudogene. The CDR3 contains 14 residues. Here the CDR3 reads CASSKRTAKETQYF. The CDR3 DNA reads TGTGCCAGCAGCAAGCGGACAGCGAAAGAGACCCAGTACTTC.

The chain joins TRBV7-3 to TRBJ2-1, with 12 bases fitting TRBD2. The germline CDR1 and CDR2 sequences are SGHTA and FQGTGA. This CDR3 is 15 amino acids long. After removal of 2 bases from V and 8 bases from J, the junction contained 4 bases not matched to a gene. Here the CDR3 reads CASSLWGLAGYEQFF. In DNA, the CDR3 is TGTGCCAGCAGCTTATGGGGACTAGCGGGTTATGAGCAGTTCTTC.

The V gene is TRBV2, the J gene TRBJ2-3; TRBD2 might be the D (5 bases). Trimming stripped 6 bases from V and 1 base from J, with 14 bases between. The germline CDR1 and CDR2 sequences are SNHLY and FYNNEI. This CDR3 has 15 residues. In nucleotides, the CDR3 is TGTGCCAGCAGGGAGGTAGGCGTGGGCACAGATACGCAGTATTTT. It encodes CASREVGVGTDTQYF. Looking up the rest from reference TRBV2 and TRBJ2-3 gives the full variable domain: EPEVTQTPSHQVTQMGQEVILRCVPISNHLYFYWYRQILGQKVEFLVSFYNNEISEKSEIFDDQFSVERPDGSNFTLKIRSTKLEDSAMYFCASREVGVGTDTQYFGPGTRLTVL.

This clone was seen a few times. The rearrangement joins TRBV6-5 to TRBJ1-2, with D tentatively TRBD1 (5 bases). The CDR3 contains 13 residues. Per the germline V gene, CDR1 is MNHEY and CDR2 is SVGAGI. V was cut by 7 bases and J by 4 bases, with 13 bases left in between. This CDR3 is CASTPGGGYGYTF. CDR3 coding DNA: TGTGCCAGCACCCCTGGGGGAGGCTATGGCTACACCTTC.

V is TRBV5-6 and J is TRBJ1-2, with D hard to call. V was trimmed by 1 base and J by 2 bases, leaving 18 bases between them. This CDR3 contains 17 residues. Germline V gives CDR1 SGHDT, CDR2 YYEEEE. In DNA, the CDR3 is TGTGCCAGCAGCTTGCGGGCGTCGGGGTCGGGGAACTATGGCTACACCTTC. Its protein is CASSLRASGSGNYGYTF.

This clone was picked up a small number of times. The CDR3 here is CASSQAHEQGTGEAFF. In nucleotides, the CDR3 is TGTGCCAGCAGCCAAGCCCACGAACAGGGAACAGGCGAAGCTTTCTTT. The chain couples TRBV4-2 to TRBJ1-1; the D gene is possibly TRBD1 (6 bases). Germline values: CDR1 LGHNA, CDR2 YNFKEQ. V was pared by 1 base and J by 8 bases, with 20 bases between. This CDR3 is 16 amino acids long.

The rearrangement uses TRBV28 and TRBJ1-1; tentatively, D is TRBD1 (5 bases). This CDR3 contains 13 residues. Trimming removed 6 bases at V and 1 base at J, with 9 bases between. Per the germline V gene, CDR1 is MDHEN and CDR2 is SYDVKM. The CDR3 reads CASRGQWNTEAFF. CDR3 DNA: TGTGCCAGCAGGGGGCAGTGGAACACTGAAGCTTTCTTT.

The CDR3, as DNA: TGCGCCAGCAGCTTGGGTGGGGGGGCATGGCACACTGAAGCTTTCTTT. It yields the protein CASSLGGGAWHTEAFF. J is TRBJ1-1 and V is TRBV5-1, with D possibly being TRBD1 (6 bases). Germline V CDR1 and CDR2: SGHRS, YFSETQ. Trimming took off 0 bases at V and 3 bases at J, with 15 bases between the two ends. The CDR3 is 16 amino acids.

The chain combines TRBV5-1 with TRBJ2-7, with TRBD1 identical over 7 bases. This CDR3 has 17 residues. Germline values: CDR1 SGHRS, CDR2 YFSETQ. J was trimmed by 3 bases and V by 2 bases; bases with no gene match: 14. The CDR3 sequence: CASSFLGGRDRIYEQYF. The CDR3 DNA follows: TGCGCCAGCAGCTTTTTAGGGGGCCGGGACAGAATCTACGAGCAGTACTTC.

The chain employs TRBV29-1 and TRBJ1-3; TRBD1 matches 7 bases. Looked up from germline, CDR1 is SQVTM and CDR2 is ANQGSEA. This CDR3 is 16 amino acids long. With 5 bases clipped from V and 6 bases from J, the junction kept 16 bases outside the gene matches. CDR3 sequence (DNA): TGCAGCGTTTTTGACGGACAGGTTCGGAGTGAAAACACCATATATTTT. Its translation: CSVFDGQVRSENTIYF.

The chain employs TRBV5-1 and TRBJ1-2; D call uncertain. V gave up 0 bases and J gave up 2 bases, with 8 bases separating them. CDR1 is SGHRS, CDR2 YFSETQ, per germline. There are 14 residues in the CDR3. The CDR3 region has the DNA TGCGCCAGCAGCTTGGGACATATAAACTATGGCTACACCTTC. Protein: CASSLGHINYGYTF.

J is TRBJ1-1 and V is TRBV18, with TRBD1 as a possible D gene (5 bases). The ends were cut back, 5 bases at V and 4 bases at J, with 17 bases in the middle. Germline V gene data show CDR1 as KGHSH and CDR2 as LQKENI. The CDR3 length is 15 residues. The CDR3 DNA reads as TGTGCCAGCTCAAGTACGGGGGACGAAGGCACTGAAGCTTTCTTT. Amino acid sequence: CASSSTGDEGTEAFF.